This T cell receptor (beta chain) was found in a study of T cell responses to AZD1222 COVID-19 vaccine. Study-level findings and limits: Among AZD1222 vaccinees, only 6 or 7 were seropositive at baseline. Sampling that yielded the repertoires occurred only after the peak T cell response.

The repertoire was sequenced with immunoSEQ multiplex PCR; TCRdb's copy has only in-frame clones and lacks some. This table has some 150,000 clones, approximately 90% appearing once. Notes on this clone: No antigen is known for it.

The origin of this receptor is an adult in good health. Sequencing was performed on peripheral blood, taken on day 0 of MenACWY control vaccination.

The CDR3 loop is CASSPLTNTGELFF. CDR3 coding DNA: TGTGCCAGCAGCCCCCTTACGAACACCGGGGAGCTGTTTTTT. This chain joins TRBV3-1 (or the pseudogene TRBV3-2) and TRBJ2-2; D unclear. The V and J ends lost 4 bases and 0 bases respectively, with 6 bases between them. Germline V gene lookup returns CDR1 LGHDT and CDR2 YNNKEL (reference sequence). The CDR3 totals 14 residues.